The 21 T cell receptor beta chains reported below all come from one sample, sequenced in a study of T cell clonality in common variable immunodeficiency. Notes on the study in general: Fewer deletions and N-nucleotide insertions were reportedly seen in common variable immunodeficiency TCR beta sequences.

The antigens for these receptors are not known. Here immunoSEQ multiplex PCR was the method, and the copy in TCRdb shows in-frame clones only, minus some. The repertoire consists of nearly 20,000 clones, none detected only once. Sample: peripheral blood mononuclear cells. These TCRs come from a human donor with common variable immunodeficiency.

The sample holds many counts of this clone. Sequencing ends 3 residues short of the CDR3 end; the germline J gene provides the rest. The chain carries TRBV19 and TRBJ2-3, with D tentatively TRBD2 (5 bases). The V and J ends lost 11 bases and 2 bases respectively, with 14 bases between them. The CDR3 covers 13 residues. The germline V gene encodes CDR1 LNHDA and CDR2 SQIVND (reference sequence). CDR3 DNA, as far as it was read: TGTGCCTCGGGGTTTACCCCCACAGATACG. It specifies CASGFTPTDT. The complete CDR3 protein is CASGFTPTDTQYF.

This clone occurred many times. Read sequence stops 3 residues before the CDR3 end, and the germline J gene provides the missing end. This chain joins TRBV11-2 and TRBJ2-7; TRBD1 matches at 10 bases. Germline trimming cut 5 bases from V and 3 bases from J; bases unmatched to any gene: 7. Germline V gene sequence: CDR1 SGHAT, CDR2 FQNNGV. This CDR3 is built from 15 residues. The part of the CDR3 DNA that was read is TGTGCCAGCAGCGACCGGACAGGGGGAGGCTACGAG. This translates into CASSDRTGGGYE. The CDR3 in full is CASSDRTGGGYEQYF.

This clone was seen at least ten times. The chain's CDR3 is CASSMTGDYGYTF. Partial CDR3 DNA: TGTGCCAGCAGTATGACAGGGGACTATGGC. The gene calls are TRBV27 and TRBJ1-2, with 8 bases lining up with TRBD1. The CDR3 end falls 3 residues outside the read, so it is completed with the germline J gene. The germline V gene encodes CDR1 MNHEY and CDR2 SMNVEV (reference sequence). V lost 5 bases, J lost 3 bases, and 2 bases stayed unmatched. The CDR3 is 13 residues long.

This clone came up many times. Read sequence stops 3 residues before the CDR3 end, and the germline J gene provides the missing end. Other DNA variants within this sample encode the same CDR3. The gene calls are TRBV7-8 and TRBJ1-6; TRBD1 matches 7 bases. Germline CDR1 and CDR2: SGHVS and FQNEAQ. The length of the CDR3 is 15 residues. The J segment lost 7 bases and the V segment lost 5 bases, leaving 8 bases of the junction unmatched. The CDR3 reads CASSEEGALNSPLHF. CDR3 DNA, as far as it was read: TGTGCCAGCAGCGAAGAGGGGGCTTTGAATTCACCC. Drawing the rest from reference TRBV7-8 and TRBJ1-6, the complete variable domain is GAGVSQSPRYKVAKRGQDVALRCDPISGHVSLFWYQQALGQGPEFLTYFQNEAQLDKSGLPSDRFFAERPEGSVSTLKIQRTQQEDSAVYLCASSEEGALNSPLHFGNGTRLTVT.

This clone was counted many times. The read comes to an end 3 residues before the CDR3 does, leaving the germline J gene to fill in the end. V usage is TRBV13 and J usage is TRBJ2-7; 12 positions agree with TRBD2. Germline values: CDR1 PRHDT, CDR2 FYEKMQ (reference sequence). Trimming cost V 3 bases and J 1 base; bases outside gene matches: 7. The CDR3 has 17 residues. The CDR3 protein is CASSFFRTSGTSYEQYF. The part of the CDR3 DNA that was read is TGTGCCAGCAGCTTTTTTAGGACTAGCGGGACGTCCTACGAG.

Ten or more counts support this clone. The CDR3 end lies 3 residues beyond the end of the read and is filled in from the germline J gene. The rearrangement uses TRBV5-1 and TRBJ2-3; 7 bases match TRBD2. The CDR3 extends over 16 amino acids. CDR1 is SGHRS and CDR2 is YFSETQ in the germline V gene. The J segment lost 1 base and the V segment lost 4 bases, leaving 9 bases of the junction unmatched. The CDR3: CASSPRLAPGTDTQYF. The sequenced CDR3 bases are TGCGCCAGCAGCCCGCGACTAGCACCAGGCACAGATACG.

This clone was detected ten times or more. From the germline J gene comes the end of the CDR3, since the read stops 3 residues before it. The chain is built from TRBV20-1 and TRBJ1-4, with 9 bases fitting TRBD1. Germline trimming cut 3 bases from V and 5 bases from J; bases unmatched to any gene: 10. Per germline, CDR1 DFQATT and CDR2 SNEGSKA (reference sequence). CDR3 length: 16 amino acids. CDR3 protein: CSARDLPGQGNEKLFF. CDR3 DNA (partial): TGCAGTGCTAGGGATCTCCCCGGACAGGGGAATGAAAAA.

This clone was counted ten times or more. The sequenced part of the CDR3 DNA is TGCAGCGTTCTTGGGGCCAGGGGTGGATACGAG. Translating gives CSVLGARGGYE. The CDR3 reads in full as CSVLGARGGYEQYF. This chain links TRBV29-1 with TRBJ2-7, with a tentative D call TRBD1 (6 bases). The CDR3 end is not reached by the read, which stops 3 residues before it; the germline J gene fills it in. V was clipped by 5 bases and J by 4 bases, with 18 bases between them. CDR3 length equals 14 residues. CDR1 SQVTM and CDR2 ANQGSEA come from the germline V gene.

About this clone itself: The CDR3 is cut off 3 residues early in the read; its end comes from the germline J gene. The V gene is TRBV20-1, the J gene TRBJ2-1; TRBD1 matches at 10 bases. The V gene's germline CDR1 is DFQATT and CDR2 SNEGSKA (reference sequence). Trimming removed 0 bases from V and 8 bases from J; junction bases left unmatched: 7. The CDR3 contains 15 residues. CDR3 sequence: CSAREFDRGRDEQFF. The sequenced CDR3 bases are TGCAGTGCTAGAGAATTTGACAGGGGGCGCGATGAG.

This clone was seen ten or more times. Read data end 3 residues before the CDR3 end; the end is taken from the germline J gene. This sequence joins TRBV20-1 and TRBJ1-1, with 8 bases lining up with TRBD1. V shed 0 bases, J shed 4 bases, and the junction held 7 bases outside the gene matches. The CDR3 length is 15 residues. Germline values: CDR1 DFQATT, CDR2 SNEGSKA (reference sequence). Partial CDR3 DNA: TGCAGTGCTAGAGACCCCGCAGGGGGCGTCACTGAA. Protein: CSARDPAGGVTE. The full CDR3 reads CSARDPAGGVTEAFF.

In its sample, this clone was seen many times. The CDR3 protein is CASSSLRVTNEKLFF. CDR3 DNA, as far as it was read: TGTGCCAGCAGCTCGCTCAGGGTGACTAATGAAAAA. This rearrangement joins TRBV7-9 to TRBJ1-4, with D maybe TRBD1 (5 bases). The read terminates 3 residues before the CDR3 end, so the remaining end is supplied by the germline J gene. Germline lookup yields CDR1 SEHNR and CDR2 FQNEAQ (reference sequence). Trimming took 4 bases from V and 2 from J, leaving 11 bases between them. The CDR3 has 15 amino acids.

In this sample, this clone turned up many times. The CDR3 end falls 3 residues outside the read, so it is completed with the germline J gene. The gene calls are TRBV9 and TRBJ2-7; a weak D match, TRBD1 (5 bases). From germline, CDR1 is SGDLS and CDR2 YYNGEE. The CDR3 is 14 amino acids. Trimming shortened V by 3 bases and J by 6 bases, and 16 bases separated the two germline ends. CDR3 sequence: CASSARQSLGEQYF. Incomplete CDR3 DNA: TGTGCCAGCAGCGCCCGACAGAGTCTCGGCGAG.

This clone was detected many times. The sequence runs out 3 residues before the end of the CDR3; the remainder is reconstructed from the germline J gene. The J gene is TRBJ2-6, the V gene TRBV2; 9 bases agree with TRBD1. In germline, CDR1 is SNHLY, CDR2 FYNNEI. The CDR3 loop spans 17 amino acids. After removal of 6 bases from V and 3 bases from J, the junction contained 9 bases not matched to a gene. This chain's CDR3 is CASRVGQGLSGANVLTF. CDR3 DNA, as far as it was read: TGTGCCAGCAGGGTAGGACAGGGGTTAAGTGGGGCCAACGTC.

This clone was seen at least ten times. The CDR3 goes on 3 residues after the read ends, and that part is filled in from the germline J gene. The gene calls are TRBV2 and TRBJ2-5; TRBD2 matches 10 bases. The V segment lost 11 bases and the J segment 2 bases; nucleotides outside the gene matches: 11. The CDR3 runs 15 residues. Germline CDR1 reads SNHLY; CDR2 reads FYNNEI. The CDR3 DNA, read in part, is TGTGCCTCCTTCGGGGCAGCGGGAGGGCAAGAGACC. This codes for CASFGAAGGQET. The complete CDR3 reads CASFGAAGGQETQYF.

This clone has only a few counts. The missing CDR3 end, 3 residues past where the read stops, is filled in from the germline J gene. The rearrangement uses TRBV19 and TRBJ1-1; 10 bases align to TRBD1. From germline, CDR1 is LNHDA and CDR2 SQIVND (reference sequence). CDR3 length equals 14 residues. V shed 6 bases, J shed 6 bases, and the junction held 7 bases outside the gene matches. CDR3 sequence: CASRTGQGVAEAFF. The sequenced part of the CDR3 DNA is TGTGCCAGTAGGACTGGACAGGGGGTAGCTGAA.

This clone was found a few times. The CDR3 is cut off 3 residues early in the read; its end comes from the germline J gene. This sequence joins TRBV18 and TRBJ1-4; TRBD1 might be the D (6 bases). The CDR3 loop spans 14 amino acids. The V end was cut by 3 bases, the J end by 4 bases, with 9 bases between. Germline V gene data show CDR1 as KGHSH and CDR2 as LQKENI. The DNA read from the CDR3 is TGTGCCAGCTCACCCCAGGGGTTTAATGAAAAA. This translates into CASSPQGFNEK. The full CDR3 sequence reads CASSPQGFNEKLFF.

This clone was counted ten times or more. The read ends 3 residues shy of where the CDR3 ends; the end is completed using the germline J gene. The same CDR3 is also encoded by other DNA sequences in this sample. The chain carries TRBV19 and TRBJ2-3; TRBD2 agrees at 11 bases. V trimming: 5 bases; J trimming: 0 bases; junction bases outside the gene matches: 1. CDR3 length equals 15 residues. Germline-derived CDR1 and CDR2 are LNHDA and SQIVND (reference sequence). CDR3 residues: CASSRTSGSTDTQYF. The sequenced part of the CDR3 DNA is TGTGCCAGTAGTCGGACTAGCGGGAGCACAGATACG.

This clone was recorded at least ten times. The CDR3 end falls 3 residues outside the read, so it is completed with the germline J gene. V gene TRBV7-2 combines with J gene TRBJ2-5; 12 bases line up with TRBD1. CDR1 and CDR2 from the germline V gene are SGHTA and FQGNSA. The CDR3 runs 14 residues. The V and J ends lost 5 bases and 4 bases, in that order; junction bases with no gene match: 2. CDR3 residues: CASSTGQGAETQYF. The sequenced part of the CDR3 DNA is TGTGCCAGCAGCACGGGACAGGGGGCAGAGACC.

This clone has a count of ten or more. Read coverage stops 3 residues before the CDR3 terminus; the germline J gene supplies the remainder. This chain links TRBV19 with TRBJ2-1; 8 nucleotides match TRBD2. The CDR3 is 14 residues long. The V gene end was trimmed by 5 bases and the J gene end by 2 bases; junction bases not matched to a gene: 2. CDR1 and CDR2 (germline): LNHDA, SQIVND (reference sequence). Partial CDR3 DNA: TGTGCCAGTAGTGTGACTAGCGCCTACAATGAG. Translated, it gives CASSVTSAYNE. The entire CDR3 is CASSVTSAYNEQFF.

In its sample, this clone was seen a few times. The read ends 3 residues shy of where the CDR3 ends; the end is completed using the germline J gene. The chain uses TRBV19 and TRBJ2-1; D remains ambiguous. The CDR3 is 16 residues long. From germline, CDR1 is LNHDA and CDR2 SQIVND (reference sequence). V was cut by 7 bases and J by 0 bases, with 16 bases left in between. The CDR3 reads CASNSYAVSSYNEQFF. The sequenced CDR3 bases are TGTGCCAGTAATAGCTACGCAGTAAGCTCCTACAATGAG.

This clone has at least ten counts. Read coverage stops 3 residues before the CDR3 terminus; the germline J gene supplies the remainder. The chain recombines TRBV10-3 with TRBJ1-5, with unresolved D. Germline CDR1 and CDR2: ENHRY and SYGVKD. The CDR3 runs to 14 residues. Trimming pared 3 bases from V and 3 bases from J, leaving 9 bases between. The covered CDR3 bases are TGTGCCATCAGTGAAGGGCGCCCCAATCAGCCC. Translated, it gives CAISEGRPNQP. The CDR3, in full, reads CAISEGRPNQPQHF.